This entry is about one T cell receptor beta chain. The antigen it binds to is not known. No quality values exist for individual bases; no much larger clone is one base distant. The data originate from a study of blood T cell repertoires in COVID-19 (dated by TCRdb to the early 2020s). About the investigation overall: The collaborator samples originated in the United States, Italy and Spain and spanned the acute and convalescent phases of COVID-19. The dataset comprised deeply sampled blood TCRbeta repertoires from subjects exposed to, actively infected with, or recovered from COVID-19. Where HLA class I and class II types were available, the types were taken from metadata supplied by the sample provider, not from assay-based typing. The material from the prospective study consisted of cDNA or gDNA derived from T cells, B-cell-depleted T cells, or PBMCs. Samples came from the ongoing ImmuneRACE study (first 160 participants) plus 1,254 subjects from 6 global collaborators. The repertoires were made available in a free public database intended to serve as a resource for research on the immune response to SARS-CoV-2. The sample metadata nearly always contained a de-identified subject ID, COVID-19 status, age in years and sex. The study at large found these results: The quantity of clinical and demographic metadata differed by source and by participant and was supplied without curation.

TCRbeta CDR3 regions were amplified from genomic DNA by means of the immunoSEQ Assay, a bias-controlled multiplex PCR. In the authors' own workflow: The number of nucleated cells in each sample was estimated from the amplification of reference gene primers within the assay. To quantify the absolute abundance of each unique TCRbeta CDR3 rearrangement, sequence reads were collapsed and filtered. Productive Simpson clonality was computed per sample as the square root of Simpson's diversity index over productive rearrangements. TCRdb limited this immuneACCESS table to in-frame rearrangements with V and J called. A share of clones is missing; checked studies link under half to unresolved V genes, and the rest is unexplained. Clone size and V and J calls were adopted from that table, with D and trimming inferred from the DNA. The sample table shows tens of thousands of clones, and roughly 89% are seen once. The ten largest clones take up approximately 2% of the sample.

The CDR3 runs 15 amino acids, cysteine and phenylalanine included. Only CDR3 DNA is held: 45 bases, read in frame from base 1. V is trimmed back by 9 bases and J by 4 bases, and the junction contains 7 bases that no gene match accounts for. The germline V gene yields KGHDR for CDR1 and SFDVKD for CDR2. Collaborating institutions collected whole blood in K2EDTA tubes following their own protocols. Collaborator samples were shipped for TCRbeta analysis as frozen whole blood, isolated PBMCs, or DNA extracted from either sample type. The sequence is built from TRBV24-1 and TRBJ1-5, with 11 junctional bases fitting TRBD1. This clonotype was obtained from a middle-aged man with acute or convalescent COVID-19. Sequenced input: peripheral blood. The DNA is as follows: TGTGCCACCGGGCCAGGGACAGGGGGGAATCAGCCCCAGCATTTT. This is translated as CATGPGTGGNQPQHF.